This TCR beta chain appears in the sequencing data of a study of cytomegalovirus exposure and HLA in healthy donors. As to this clone: What it recognizes is unknown.

After removal of 7 bases from V and 3 bases from J, the junction contained 5 bases not matched to a gene. In germline, CDR1 is SQVTM, CDR2 ANQGSEA. The CDR3 is 13 residues long. The PCR ran on 60 Vbeta and 13 Jbeta primers. Method: immunoSEQ multiplex PCR; TCRdb's copy keeps in-frame clones and lacks some. The sample holds about 110,000 clones, around 75% seen once. General study findings and limits: Common viral pathogens seemed, in a later analysis, to connect with several of the most significant clusters.

The TCR comes from a man in his thirties or forties in good health and CMV-seronegative. V usage is TRBV29-1 and J usage is TRBJ1-1; 10 bases fit TRBD1. Sequencing was carried out using PBMCs. The CDR3 here is CSAAGQGYTEAFF. The CDR3 bases are TGCAGCGCTGCGGGACAGGGGTACACTGAAGCTTTCTTT.